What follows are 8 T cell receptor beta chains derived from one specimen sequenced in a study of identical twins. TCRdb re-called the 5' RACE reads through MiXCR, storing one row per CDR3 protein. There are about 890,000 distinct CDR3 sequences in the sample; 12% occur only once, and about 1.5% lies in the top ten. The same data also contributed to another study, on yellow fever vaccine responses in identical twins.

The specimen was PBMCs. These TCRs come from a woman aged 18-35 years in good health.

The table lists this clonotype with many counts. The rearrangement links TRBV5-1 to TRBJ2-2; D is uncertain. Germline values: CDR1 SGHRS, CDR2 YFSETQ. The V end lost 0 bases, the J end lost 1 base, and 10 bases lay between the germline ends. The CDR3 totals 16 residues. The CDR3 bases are TGCGCCAGCAGCTTGGATGGTCAGAGGAACACCGGGGAGCTGTTTTTT. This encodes CASSLDGQRNTGELFF.

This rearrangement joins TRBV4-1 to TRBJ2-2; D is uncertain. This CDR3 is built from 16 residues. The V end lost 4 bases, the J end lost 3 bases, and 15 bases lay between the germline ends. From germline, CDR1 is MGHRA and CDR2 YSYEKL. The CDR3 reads CASSPSRSADTGELFF. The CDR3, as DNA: TGCGCCAGCAGCCCCTCGCGATCCGCGGACACCGGGGAGCTGTTTTTT.

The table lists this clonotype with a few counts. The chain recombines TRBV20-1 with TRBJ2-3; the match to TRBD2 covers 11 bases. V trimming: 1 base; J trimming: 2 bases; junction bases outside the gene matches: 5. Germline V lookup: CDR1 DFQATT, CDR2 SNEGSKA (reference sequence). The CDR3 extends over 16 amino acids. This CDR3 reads CSARGGTSGPTDTQYF. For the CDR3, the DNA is TGCAGTGCTAGAGGCGGGACTAGCGGACCCACAGATACGCAGTATTTT.

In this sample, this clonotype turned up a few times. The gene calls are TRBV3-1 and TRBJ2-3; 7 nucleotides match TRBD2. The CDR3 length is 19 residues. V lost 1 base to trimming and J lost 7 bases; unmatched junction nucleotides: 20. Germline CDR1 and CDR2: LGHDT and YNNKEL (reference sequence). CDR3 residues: CASSQARIISGASTYTQYF. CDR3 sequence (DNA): TGTGCCAGCAGCCAAGCCCGAATCATCAGCGGGGCCAGCACCTATACGCAGTATTTT.

DNA of the CDR3: TGTGCCACCGGGACTAGCGGAGACCTATACGAGCAGTACGTC. Its translation: CATGTSGDLYEQYV. The chain employs TRBV15 and TRBJ2-7; 11 bases line up with TRBD2. The CDR3 is 14 residues long. Germline trimming cut 8 bases from V and 4 bases from J; bases unmatched to any gene: 7. Germline loops: CDR1 LNHNV, CDR2 YYDKDF (reference sequence).

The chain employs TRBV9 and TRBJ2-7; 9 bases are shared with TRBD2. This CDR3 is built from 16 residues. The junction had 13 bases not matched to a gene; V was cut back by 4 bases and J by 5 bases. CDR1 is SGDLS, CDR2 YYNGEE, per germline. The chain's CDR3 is CASSPRPQREVNEQYF. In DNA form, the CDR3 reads TGTGCCAGCAGCCCCCGGCCCCAGCGGGAGGTTAACGAGCAGTACTTC.

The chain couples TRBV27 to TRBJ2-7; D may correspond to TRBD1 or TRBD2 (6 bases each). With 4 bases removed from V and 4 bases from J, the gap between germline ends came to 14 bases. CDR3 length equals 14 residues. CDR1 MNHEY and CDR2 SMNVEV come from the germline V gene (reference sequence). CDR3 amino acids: CASSSAGHLYEQYF. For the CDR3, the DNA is TGTGCCAGCAGTTCGGCGGGACACCTATACGAGCAGTACTTC.

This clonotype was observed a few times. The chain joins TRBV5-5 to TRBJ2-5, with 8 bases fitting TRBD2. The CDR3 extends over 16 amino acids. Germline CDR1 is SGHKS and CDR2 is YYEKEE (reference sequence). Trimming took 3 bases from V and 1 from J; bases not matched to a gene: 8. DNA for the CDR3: TGTGCCAGCAGCTGGAAGTGGAGCGGGGGCCAAGAGACCCAGTACTTC. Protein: CASSWKWSGGQETQYF.